Listed below are T cell receptor beta chains from one sample, sequenced in a study of cytomegalovirus exposure and HLA in healthy donors. TCRdb's copy holds only in-frame clones and misses some; the assay was immunoSEQ multiplex PCR. The table shows approximately 130,000 clones, with approximately 87% occurring only once. The sample comprised PBMCs. The receptors originated from a woman in her twenties or thirties in good health and CMV-seronegative. CDR3s include the opening cysteine and the closing phenylalanine or tryptophan. Fields, in order: V gene, J gene, clone size, D gene, CDR3 DNA, CDR3 protein. D genes are given only for firm matches. For some rows the clone size is stated as once, few or many, or as a class when expanded; others skip it.

>TRBV5-4|TRBJ2-1|-|TRBD2
TGTGCCAGCAGCTTGGAGGCGGGAGGCTACAATGAGCAGTTCTTC
CASSLEAGGYNEQFF
>TRBV18|TRBJ2-5|-|TRBD2
TGTGCCAGCTCATTTACTAGCGGTGAAGAGACCCAGTACTTC
CASSFTSGEETQYF
>TRBV25-1|TRBJ1-2|-|-
TGTGCCAGCAGTGACAGTTTTAATAACTATGGCTACACCTTC
CASSDSFNNYGYTF
>TRBV2|TRBJ1-4|few|TRBD1
TGTGCCAGCAGTGGGACAGGGGCCCGTAATGAAAAACTGTTTTTT
CASSGTGARNEKLFF
>TRBV7-9|TRBJ2-1|-|-
TGTGCCAGCAGCTTTCCCGAAAGGAGTGAGCAGTTCTTC
CASSFPERSEQFF
>TRBV2|TRBJ2-7|-|-
TGTGCCAGCTCGTTAGGACAGTCGATTTTTTACGAGCAGTACTTC
CASSLGQSIFYEQYF
>TRBV2|TRBJ2-7|-|-
TGTGCCAGCAGGAACAGGGCCTCGTACGAGCAGTACTTC
CASRNRASYEQYF
>TRBV5-4|TRBJ1-6|-|-
TGTGCCAGCAGCTTGGGGGGCGCTAATTCACCCCTCCACTTT
CASSLGGANSPLHF
>TRBV29-1|TRBJ1-3|-|-
TGCAGCGTTTACACTAGCTCTGGAAACACCATATATTTT
CSVYTSSGNTIYF
>TRBV29-1|TRBJ1-5|-|-
TGCAGCGTTGCCGGGTGGGGCAATCAGCCCCAGCATTTT
CSVAGWGNQPQHF
>TRBV7-2|TRBJ2-7|-|-
TGTGCCAGCAGCTCGATCGTGGGCCAGGCCTACGAGCAGTACTTC
CASSSIVGQAYEQYF
>TRBV11-2|TRBJ2-2|-|-
TGTGCCAGCAGTCGTCGCCGGGACTTGAACACCGGGGAGCTGTTTTTT
CASSRRRDLNTGELFF